Sequencing of this TCR beta chain was carried out in a study of PD-1 blockade in classical Hodgkin lymphoma. TCRdb's copy holds only in-frame clones and misses some; the assay was immunoSEQ multiplex PCR. The data contain approximately 6,600 clones, more than 50% of them seen just once; the ten biggest clones take up around 15%. Regarding this clone: What it binds is not known.

Relapses following autologous stem cell transplantation were seen in all patients, with brentuximab vedotin exposure varying. CD8+ T cells were isolated from thawed PBMCs by magnetic negative selection. The study's findings and limits: Patients with an early start, nivolumab under 1 year after ASCT, were excluded. The study reported lower baseline TCR diversity in newly diagnosed patients than in healthy donors.

This specimen consisted of CD8+ T cells from blood, obtained at baseline. The source is a human donor with classical Hodgkin lymphoma.

As DNA, the CDR3 is TGTGCCAGCAGCACGGGCCTAGAACGAGAGACCCAGTACTTC. This encodes CASSTGLERETQYF. The chain has TRBV7-8 and TRBJ2-5; D remains unclear. Germline lookup yields CDR1 SGHVS and CDR2 FQNEAQ. Trimming cost V 5 bases and J 4 bases, with 14 bases left between them. The CDR3 runs 14 residues.